This T cell receptor (beta chain) was retrieved from a study of T cells in Graves' hyperthyroidism and ophthalmopathy. Study-level information: Peripheral blood was taken when the disease was first diagnosed, before any treatment began. General study points: Blood samples included most of the expanded thyroid clonotypes exceeding 0.001.

With 2 bases clipped from V and 6 bases from J, the junction kept 6 bases outside the gene matches. The CDR3 is 15 residues long. Germline CDR1 and CDR2: SGHTA and FQGNSA. Patients with ophthalmopathy all had a Clinical Activity Score of at least 3, a NOSPECS grade of at least 4 and duration under 3 months. RNA transcripts were the template for amplifying TCR beta CDR3 regions. First-round RT-PCR of the TCR CDR3 relied on the HTBI primer set. TCRdb analysed the multiplex PCR reads with MiXCR anew, one entry per CDR3 protein. The repertoire consists of 640,000 or so distinct CDR3 sequences, with approximately 15% occurring once and the leading ten covering around 7%. There are many counts of this clonotype. No antigen is known for it.

This sequence joins TRBV7-2 and TRBJ2-7; 11 positions agree with TRBD2. Source material: blood. The source is a woman aged 18-30 years with Graves' ophthalmopathy. Here the CDR3 reads CASSLLGGTSGEQYF. The CDR3 DNA follows: TGTGCCAGCAGCTTATTAGGCGGGACTAGCGGCGAGCAGTACTTC.